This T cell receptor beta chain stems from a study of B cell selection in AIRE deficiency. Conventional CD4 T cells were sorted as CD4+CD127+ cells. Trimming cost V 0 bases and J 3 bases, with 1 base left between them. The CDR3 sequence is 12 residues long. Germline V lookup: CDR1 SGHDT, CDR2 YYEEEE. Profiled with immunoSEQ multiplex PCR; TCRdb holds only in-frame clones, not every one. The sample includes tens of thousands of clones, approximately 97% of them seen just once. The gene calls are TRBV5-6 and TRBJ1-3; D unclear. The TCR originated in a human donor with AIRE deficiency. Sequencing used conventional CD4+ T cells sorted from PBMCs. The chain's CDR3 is CASSLGGNTIYF. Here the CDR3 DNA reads TGTGCCAGCAGCTTGGGTGGAAACACCATATATTTT. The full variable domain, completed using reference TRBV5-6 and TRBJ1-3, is DAGVTQSPTHLIKTRGQQVTLRCSPKSGHDTVSWYQQALGQGPQFIFQYYEEEERQRGNFPDRFSGHQFPNYSSELNVNALLLGDSALYLCASSLGGNTIYFGEGSWLTVV.